This T cell receptor beta chain appears in the sequencing data of a study of blood T cell repertoires in COVID-19. The CDR3 sequence is 10 residues long. The V gene's germline CDR1 is DFQATT and CDR2 SNEGSKA (reference sequence). Trimming removed 5 bases from V and 9 bases from J; junction bases left unmatched: 1. The table came from immunoSEQ multiplex PCR; TCRdb's copy has only in-frame clones and leaves some out. This table holds roughly 90,000 clones, approximately 80% found once. This chain joins TRBV20-1 and TRBJ2-1; 7 positions agree with TRBD2. The sequenced sample consisted of peripheral blood. This TCR was recovered from a human donor in a cohort sampled during active COVID-19. This CDR3 reads CSARGVEQFF. DNA for the CDR3: TGCAGTGCTCGGGGGGTTGAGCAGTTCTTC.